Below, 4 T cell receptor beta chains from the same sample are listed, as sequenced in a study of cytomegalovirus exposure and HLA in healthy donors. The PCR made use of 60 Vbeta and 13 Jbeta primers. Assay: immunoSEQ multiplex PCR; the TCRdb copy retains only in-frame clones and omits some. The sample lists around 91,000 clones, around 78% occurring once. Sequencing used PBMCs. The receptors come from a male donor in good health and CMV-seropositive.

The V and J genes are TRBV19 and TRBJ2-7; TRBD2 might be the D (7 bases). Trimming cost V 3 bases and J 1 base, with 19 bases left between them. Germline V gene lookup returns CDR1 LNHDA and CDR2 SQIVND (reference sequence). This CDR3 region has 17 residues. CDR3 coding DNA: TGTGCCAGTAGTATGGGGGGGGCCGGCGGGAAGTCCTACGAGCAGTACTTC. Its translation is CASSMGGAGGKSYEQYF. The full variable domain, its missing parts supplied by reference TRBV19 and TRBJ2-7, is DGGITQSPKYLFRKEGQNVTLSCEQNLNHDAMYWYRQDPGQGLRLIYYSQIVNDFQKGDIAEGYSVSREKKESFPLTVTSAQKNPTAFYLCASSMGGAGGKSYEQYFGPGTRLTVT.

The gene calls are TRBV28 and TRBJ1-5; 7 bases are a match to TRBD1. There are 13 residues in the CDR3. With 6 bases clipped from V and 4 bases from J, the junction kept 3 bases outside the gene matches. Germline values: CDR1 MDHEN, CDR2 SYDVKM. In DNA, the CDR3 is TGTGCCAGCAGCGACAGGGCTAATCAGCCCCAGCATTTT. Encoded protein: CASSDRANQPQHF. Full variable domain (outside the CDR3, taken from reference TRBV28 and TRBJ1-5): DVKVTQSSRYLVKRTGEKVFLECVQDMDHENMFWYRQDPGLGLRLIYFSYDVKMKEKGDIPEGYSVSREKKERFSLILESASTNQTSMYLCASSDRANQPQHFGDGTRLSIL.

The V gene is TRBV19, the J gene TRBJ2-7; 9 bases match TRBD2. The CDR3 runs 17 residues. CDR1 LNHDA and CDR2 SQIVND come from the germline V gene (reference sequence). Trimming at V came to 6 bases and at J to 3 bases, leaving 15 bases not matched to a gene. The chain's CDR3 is CASSTRGSTSGGYEQYF. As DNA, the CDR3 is TGTGCCAGTAGCACCCGGGGTTCGACTAGCGGAGGCTACGAGCAGTACTTC.

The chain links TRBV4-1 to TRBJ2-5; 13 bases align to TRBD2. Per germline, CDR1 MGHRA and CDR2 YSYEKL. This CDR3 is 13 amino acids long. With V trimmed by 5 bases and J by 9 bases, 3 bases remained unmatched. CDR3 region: CASSLLAGGSQYF. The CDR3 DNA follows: TGCGCCAGCAGCTTACTAGCGGGAGGGTCCCAGTACTTC.